The 5 T cell receptor beta chains below all came from one sample that was sequenced in a study of beta chain features in type 1 diabetes. Sequenced material consisted of expressed TCRB transcripts (all of the isolated RNA was reverse transcribed). This table comes from immunoSEQ multiplex PCR, and its TCRdb copy is limited to in-frame clones, with some not included. This table has fewer than 250,000 clones, 11% to 15% appearing once. Sequenced input: naive CD4+ T cells from blood. The receptor set was obtained from a middle-aged woman in good health.

This clone was detected a few times. V is TRBV7-2 and J is TRBJ2-5, with D unresolved. V was clipped by 2 bases and J by 0 bases, with 13 bases between them. The CDR3 contains 16 residues. The germline CDR1 and CDR2 sequences are SGHTA and FQGNSA. CDR3 nucleotides: TGTGCCAGCAGCTTAAGAAGTTCTAGGCACCAAGAGACCCAGTACTTC. As protein: CASSLRSSRHQETQYF.

This clone was seen only a few times. This chain joins TRBV6-1 and TRBJ1-1, with TRBD1 matching over 7 bases. CDR1 and CDR2 (germline): MNHNS, SASEGT. This CDR3 region has 12 residues. J lost 5 bases, V lost 5 bases, and 2 bases had no gene match. The CDR3 nucleotides read TGTGCCAGCAGTATACAGGGGACTGAAGCTTTCTTT. Translation gives CASSIQGTEAFF.

V gene TRBV4-1 combines with J gene TRBJ2-2; 8 nucleotides agree with TRBD1. The CDR3 sequence is 15 residues long. Looked up from germline, CDR1 is MGHRA and CDR2 is YSYEKL. J gave up 4 bases and V 3 bases, and 4 bases lay outside the gene matches. The CDR3 is CASSQDRVFTGELFF. The CDR3 coding sequence is TGCGCCAGCAGCCAGGACAGGGTGTTCACCGGGGAGCTGTTTTTT.

A few counts support this clone. The V gene is TRBV5-1, the J gene TRBJ1-1; D unresolved. The CDR3 loop spans 15 amino acids. V lost 3 bases, J lost 1 base, and 13 bases lay in between. Germline V gene lookup returns CDR1 SGHRS and CDR2 YFSETQ. CDR3 residues: CASSSNPGKNTEAFF. The CDR3 DNA reads as TGCGCCAGCAGCTCGAATCCAGGAAAGAACACTGAAGCTTTCTTT.

The chain employs TRBV9 and TRBJ2-2; the D gene is possibly TRBD2 (5 bases). Trimming left V 0 bases short and J 0 bases short, with 6 bases between. CDR1 is SGDLS and CDR2 is YYNGEE in the germline V gene. CDR3 length: 15 residues. The CDR3 DNA reads TGTGCCAGCAGCGTAGCAGCGGCGAACACCGGGGAGCTGTTTTTT. The encoded protein is CASSVAAANTGELFF. Full variable domain (missing parts from reference TRBV9 and TRBJ2-2): DSGVTQTPKHLITATGQRVTLRCSPRSGDLSVYWYQQSLDQGLQFLIQYYNGEERAKGNILERFSAQQFPDLHSELNLSSLELGDSALYFCASSVAAANTGELFFGEGSRLTVL.